A single T cell receptor beta chain is shown here with its context. This record comes from a study of blood T cell repertoires in COVID-19. At the level of the study: Spain, Italy and the United States supplied samples that represented acute and convalescent COVID-19.

Sequencing was performed with immunoSEQ multiplex PCR; in TCRdb, only in-frame clones are kept and a portion is missing. The sample lists more than 30,000 clones; around 86% were seen once. CDR3 length equals 17 residues. Germline assignment: CDR1 MNHEY and CDR2 SVGEGT. With 2 bases clipped from V and 1 base from J, the junction kept 7 bases outside the gene matches. The genes are TRBV6-2 or TRBV6-3 and TRBJ2-7; TRBD2 matches 11 bases. The sequencing input was peripheral blood. The origin of this receptor is a man aged 60 to 75 with active COVID-19. CDR3 residues: CASSYGISGRASYEQYF. The CDR3, as DNA: TGTGCCAGCAGTTACGGGATTAGCGGGAGGGCTTCCTACGAGCAGTACTTC.